Described below is a single T cell receptor (beta chain) sequence and its context. Its antigen is unidentified. The record originates from a study of T cell clones after liver transplantation. Background on the study: Post-transplant blood was tracked for graft-donor-reactive T cell clones identified in a pre-transplant mixed lymphocyte reaction. Without induction therapy, subjects received standard immunosuppression until 12-24 months post-transplant. Timepoints were pre-transplant, pre-withdrawal, and after withdrawal was completed or failed.

Whole-study results and caveats: Compared with third party-reactive sequences, donor-reactive ones declined more, independent of withdrawal success.

The CDR3 is 14 amino acids. Germline V lookup: CDR1 SGHVS, CDR2 FQNEAQ. Trimming pared 5 bases from V and 0 bases from J, leaving 10 bases between. The assay was immunoSEQ multiplex PCR, and TCRdb's table has in-frame clones only and misses some. The repertoire includes 50,000 to 55,000 clones, over 55% of them detected once, and less than 10% sits in the top ten. This specimen consisted of CD4+ T cells from blood, obtained around 54 months after liver transplant. The receptor's source is a human patient who received a liver transplant. Some T cells here may be from the graft donor. The chain recombines TRBV7-8 with TRBJ2-5, with a possible D match to TRBD2 (5 bases). The CDR3 DNA follows: TGTGCCAGCAGCAGAGGGCGGTACCAAGAGACCCAGTACTTC. Translated: CASSRGRYQETQYF. The variable domain in full, with the rest retrieved from reference TRBV7-8 and TRBJ2-5, is GAGVSQSPRYKVAKRGQDVALRCDPISGHVSLFWYQQALGQGPEFLTYFQNEAQLDKSGLPSDRFFAERPEGSVSTLKIQRTQQEDSAVYLCASSRGRYQETQYFGPGTRLLVL.